This T cell receptor beta chain was sequenced in a study of T cell changes during pregnancy in multiple sclerosis. Data came from immunoSEQ multiplex PCR; TCRdb stores just in-frame clones and leaves some out. The data show about 100,000 clones, with about 91% seen just once and approximately 3.4% held by the top ten. CDR1 is SGHNT and CDR2 is YYREEE in the germline V gene (reference sequence). CDR3 size: 13 residues. V lost 2 bases, J lost 6 bases, and 8 bases lay in between. Turning to this clone: The sample has other DNA sequences that encode this CDR3 too.

The starting material was peripheral blood, obtained in the second trimester of pregnancy. The clonotype comes from a female donor with multiple sclerosis, enrolled in a pregnancy study. The gene calls are TRBV5-4 and TRBJ2-2; D unclear. CDR3 bases: TGTGCCAGCAGCTTTGGTGGAGCCGGGGAGCTGTTTTTT. The encoded protein is CASSFGGAGELFF.